This T cell receptor (beta chain) was identified in a study of cytomegalovirus exposure and HLA in healthy donors. V lost 1 base to trimming and J lost 7 bases; unmatched junction nucleotides: 5. Germline CDR1 reads MNHEY; CDR2 reads SVGAGI. This CDR3 is built from 16 residues. In the PCR, 60 Vbeta and 13 Jbeta primers were used. Method: immunoSEQ multiplex PCR; TCRdb's copy keeps in-frame clones and lacks some. This table holds over 60,000 clones, roughly 70% found once. With respect to this clone: Its specificity is not known.

Study results and limitations: Earlier analysis found most TCR beta V segments productive about 87% or about 30% of the time. Indistinguishability led to the exclusion of some V segments, TRBV6-2 and TRBV6-3 included. On later analysis, the bulk of CMV-associated TCR beta chains appeared to be HLA-restricted. Later analysis identified a missense DCLRE1C variant that was linked to TCR beta V- and J-gene trimming.

This receptor was identified in a man aged 65-85 years in good health and CMV-seronegative. V and J are TRBV6-5 and TRBJ1-4, with 11 bases lining up with TRBD1. Material for sequencing was PBMCs. The CDR3 here is CASSYLTGTGGEKLFF. The CDR3 DNA reads TGTGCCAGCAGTTACTTGACCGGGACAGGGGGTGAAAAACTGTTTTTT.